This entry describes one TCR beta chain. Other nucleotide sequences from this sample produce the same CDR3. The data derive from a study of blood T cell repertoires in COVID-19. Study summary: Sites in the United States, Italy and Spain provided acute and convalescent COVID-19 samples. Sample material is recorded as cDNA or gDNA derived from T cells, B-cell-depleted T cells, or PBMCs.

This CDR3 contains 15 residues. Germline V gene sequence: CDR1 LGHNA, CDR2 YSLEER. V lost 3 bases, J lost 3 bases, and 12 bases lay in between. This table comes from immunoSEQ multiplex PCR, and its TCRdb copy is limited to in-frame clones, with some not included. Of some 130,000 clones listed, approximately 84% are singletons. The TCR originated in a woman aged 80 or older with acute or convalescent COVID-19. Sequencing was done on a sample of peripheral blood. The V and J genes are TRBV4-3 and TRBJ1-5; D perhaps matches TRBD1 (5 bases). CDR3 amino acids: CASSHRRGDNQPQHF. CDR3 nucleotide sequence: TGCGCCAGCAGCCATCGGCGGGGGGACAATCAGCCCCAGCATTTT.